The 25 T cell receptor beta chains below come from one sample, sequenced in a study of CD4 T cells in relation to SARS-CoV-2 and coronaviruses. Only in-frame clones appear in the TCRdb table, and some are missing; sequencing was by immunoSEQ multiplex PCR. Of 15,000 to 25,000 clones in the sample, over 70% were seen once. No antigen has been assigned to these receptors. The unexposed donors gave CD4+ T cells in about 2011-2019, prior to COVID-19. CD4+ T cells were isolated from the cells after around 9 days of culture. Sequencing was performed on CD4+ T cells from PBMCs, cultured in vitro. Receptors were obtained from a human donor in good health.

This chain links TRBV3-1 (or the pseudogene TRBV3-2) with TRBJ2-7; D uncertain. CDR3 length: 14 amino acids. Trimming left V 0 bases short and J 3 bases short, with 9 bases between. Germline lookup yields CDR1 LGHDT and CDR2 YNNKEL (reference sequence). CDR3 DNA: TGTGCCAGCAGCCAAGAGGACGGTTTCTACGAGCAGTACTTC. It is translated as CASSQEDGFYEQYF.

V gene TRBV4-2 combines with J gene TRBJ1-3; 7 bases are shared with TRBD1. V was pared by 3 bases and J by 2 bases, with 10 bases of the junction left unmatched. The CDR3 sequence is 17 residues long. CDR1 and CDR2 (germline): LGHNA, YNFKEQ. CDR3 amino acids: CASSQSSARGAGNTIYF. The CDR3 DNA reads as TGTGCCAGCAGCCAGAGCTCCGCCAGGGGGGCTGGAAACACCATATATTTT.

This clone appeared once. The CDR3 spells CASRSRSGATNTGELFF. The CDR3 nucleotides read TGTGCCAGCAGATCCCGTAGCGGAGCCACGAACACCGGGGAGCTGTTTTTT. V is TRBV11-2 and J is TRBJ2-2, with D tentatively TRBD2 (6 bases). V was clipped by 6 bases and J by 0 bases, with 17 bases between them. CDR3 size: 17 residues. Germline lookup yields CDR1 SGHAT and CDR2 FQNNGV. The whole variable domain, filled in from reference TRBV11-2 and TRBJ2-2, reads EAGVAQSPRYKIIEKRQSVAFWCNPISGHATLYWYQQILGQGPKLLIQFQNNGVVDDSQLPKDRFSAERLKGVDSTLKIQPAKLEDSAVYLCASRSRSGATNTGELFFGEGSRLTVL.

This chain uses TRBV7-9 with TRBJ2-7, with 10 bases identical to TRBD1. V lost 6 bases and J lost 6; bases outside the gene matches: 8. Germline V gives CDR1 SEHNR, CDR2 FQNEAQ (reference sequence). There are 14 residues in the CDR3. In DNA, the CDR3 is TGTGCCAGCAGGCCGAGGACAGGGGGTTTCGAGCAGTACTTC. Encoded protein: CASRPRTGGFEQYF.

The rearrangement uses TRBV6-5 and TRBJ2-6; D is undetermined. CDR1 MNHEY and CDR2 SVGAGI come from the germline V gene. This CDR3 comprises 14 residues. V gave up 11 bases and J gave up 0 bases, with 11 bases separating them. CDR3 in DNA: TGTGCCGCCGGGCGCCCCTCTGGGGCCAACGTCCTGACTTTC. Encoded protein: CAAGRPSGANVLTF.

In DNA form, the CDR3 reads TGTGCCAGCAGCCGAGGACTAGCCACAGATACGCAGTATTTT. Its translation: CASSRGLATDTQYF. This chain joins TRBV6-2 or TRBV6-3 and TRBJ2-3; TRBD2 aligns across 8 bases. This CDR3 has 14 amino acids. Trimming removed 6 bases from V and 2 bases from J; junction bases left unmatched: 4. Germline loops: CDR1 MNHEY, CDR2 SVGEGT.

V usage is TRBV4-3 and J usage is TRBJ2-1; 8 bases agree with TRBD2. The CDR3 covers 17 residues. Per germline, CDR1 LGHNA and CDR2 YSLEER. The junction had 5 bases not matched to a gene; V was cut back by 0 bases and J by 1 base. The CDR3 protein is CASSQDYGGRSYNEQFF. The DNA for the CDR3 is TGCGCCAGCAGCCAAGATTACGGCGGGAGGTCCTACAATGAGCAGTTCTTC.

The rearrangement uses TRBV5-1 and TRBJ2-5; D is undetermined. V lost 4 bases and J lost 1, with 8 bases in between. Germline loops: CDR1 SGHRS, CDR2 YFSETQ. The length of the CDR3 is 13 residues. CDR3 in amino acids: CASSPGPQETQYF. In DNA form, the CDR3 reads TGCGCCAGCAGCCCCGGACCCCAAGAGACCCAGTACTTC.

Here the CDR3 reads CASSTLRSGRADTQYF. Written as DNA, the CDR3 is TGTGCCAGTAGTACCCTCCGTAGCGGGAGGGCAGATACGCAGTATTTT. The chain recombines TRBV19 with TRBJ2-3; 11 bases agree with TRBD2. The V segment lost 4 bases and the J segment 4 bases; nucleotides outside the gene matches: 7. The CDR3 runs to 16 residues. Germline V gene lookup returns CDR1 LNHDA and CDR2 SQIVND (reference sequence).

This clone was picked up one time. The rearrangement uses TRBV5-4 and TRBJ2-1; 8 bases are a match to TRBD1. J gave up 9 bases and V 3 bases, and 8 bases lay outside the gene matches. This CDR3 is built from 14 residues. Looked up from germline, CDR1 is SGHNT and CDR2 is YYREEE (reference sequence). The CDR3 nucleotides read TGTGCCAGCAGCTCCGACCCACAGGGGGGTGAGCAGTTCTTC. Amino acid sequence: CASSSDPQGGEQFF.

The rearrangement uses TRBV6-5 and TRBJ1-1, with D tentatively TRBD1 (5 bases). Germline CDR1 and CDR2: MNHEY and SVGAGI. This CDR3 has 14 amino acids. The V end lost 4 bases, the J end lost 2 bases, and 11 bases lay between the germline ends. The CDR3 spells CASSLTGKNTEAFF. In DNA form, the CDR3 reads TGTGCCAGCAGTTTAACAGGAAAAAACACTGAAGCTTTCTTT.

The chain joins TRBV3-1 (or the pseudogene TRBV3-2) to TRBJ1-2; D not resolved. CDR3 size: 16 residues. Germline values: CDR1 LGHDT, CDR2 YNNKEL (reference sequence). V was shortened by 1 base and J by 3 bases, with 15 bases between the two germline ends. CDR3 nucleotides: TGTGCCAGCAGCCAAGGTGGGTTAGTCGAGTACTATGGCTACACCTTC. It yields the protein CASSQGGLVEYYGYTF.

The chain carries TRBV11-3 and TRBJ2-3; 8 positions agree with TRBD2. Per the germline V gene, CDR1 is SGHNT and CDR2 is YENEEA. J was trimmed by 2 bases and V by 3 bases; bases with no gene match: 4. The CDR3 length is 15 residues. The CDR3 nucleotides read TGTGCCAGCAGCTTCGGGACTAGTCCCACAGATACGCAGTATTTT. This codes for CASSFGTSPTDTQYF.

In this sample, this clone turned up once. This chain connects TRBV2 to TRBJ1-2; no definite D call. There are 15 residues in the CDR3. Germline-derived CDR1 and CDR2 are SNHLY and FYNNEI. Trimming cost V 0 bases and J 0 bases, with 8 bases left between them. CDR3 nucleotides: TGTGCCAGCAGTGAAGCGGTGTCTTCTAACTATGGCTACACCTTC. Its translation is CASSEAVSSNYGYTF.

The chain couples TRBV30 to TRBJ2-4; 7 bases fit TRBD2. V was pared by 1 base and J by 3 bases, with 6 bases of the junction left unmatched. This CDR3 is 15 amino acids long. Per the germline V gene, CDR1 is GTSNPN and CDR2 is SVGIG (reference sequence). The CDR3 DNA reads TGTGCCTGGAGTGACCTAGCGGATCTCAAAAACATTCAGTACTTC. Encoded protein: CAWSDLADLKNIQYF. The whole variable domain, filled in from reference TRBV30 and TRBJ2-4, reads SQTIHQWPATLVQPVGSPLSLECTVEGTSNPNLYWYRQAAGRGLQLLFYSVGIGQISSEVPQNLSASRPQDRQFILSSKKLLLSDSGFYLCAWSDLADLKNIQYFGAGTRLSVL.

V gene TRBV6-1 combines with J gene TRBJ1-4; the D is unclear. CDR3 length: 13 amino acids. The germline V gene has CDR1 MNHNS and CDR2 SASEGT. Trimming took off 1 base at V and 8 bases at J, with 8 bases between the two ends. CDR3 residues: CASSEGIREKLFF. The CDR3 coding sequence is TGTGCCAGCAGTGAAGGGATAAGGGAAAAACTGTTTTTT.

The chain carries TRBV5-8 and TRBJ2-3; 7 positions match TRBD2. The CDR3 has 18 amino acids. Germline CDR1 SGHTS, CDR2 YDEGEE. V lost 0 bases to trimming and J lost 0 bases; unmatched junction nucleotides: 10. The CDR3: CASSLGLADPYSTDTQYF. CDR3 coding DNA: TGTGCCAGCAGCTTGGGCCTAGCGGACCCATATAGCACAGATACGCAGTATTTT.

This clone was counted a few times. This chain uses TRBV7-9 with TRBJ2-1; TRBD1 matches 7 bases. Germline CDR1 reads SEHNR; CDR2 reads FQNEAQ (reference sequence). Trimming took 5 bases from V and 8 from J; bases not matched to a gene: 9. The CDR3 has 14 amino acids. CDR3 DNA sequence: TGTGCCAGCAGCCTGGCGACAGGGATCGATGAGCAGTTCTTC. Amino acid sequence: CASSLATGIDEQFF.

V usage is TRBV18 and J usage is TRBJ2-3; TRBD1 might be the D (5 bases). This CDR3 region has 15 residues. The germline gives CDR1 KGHSH, CDR2 LQKENI. The V end lost 4 bases, the J end lost 2 bases, and 13 bases lay between the germline ends. The chain's CDR3 is CASSRAPGNTDTQYF. CDR3 coding DNA: TGTGCCAGCTCACGTGCCCCAGGGAACACAGATACGCAGTATTTT.

This chain connects TRBV5-8 to TRBJ1-2; D is possibly TRBD1 (6 bases). V was shortened by 4 bases and J by 0 bases, with 10 bases between the two germline ends. There are 14 residues in the CDR3. CDR1 and CDR2 (germline): SGHTS, YDEGEE. The CDR3 sequence is CASSPGAANYGYTF. The CDR3 region has the DNA TGTGCCAGCAGCCCGGGGGCCGCTAACTATGGCTACACCTTC.

This chain joins TRBV6-5 and TRBJ2-5, with D possibly matching TRBD1 (6 bases). The CDR3 extends over 16 amino acids. V lost 4 bases and J lost 4, with 19 bases in between. CDR1 and CDR2 (germline): MNHEY, SVGAGI. The CDR3 loop reads CASSSSRGRRGETQYF. CDR3 in DNA: TGTGCCAGCAGTTCTTCAAGGGGGAGACGTGGAGAGACCCAGTACTTC.

V is TRBV3-1 (or the pseudogene TRBV3-2) and J is TRBJ2-7, with D possibly TRBD2 on 6 matching bases. CDR1 is LGHDT and CDR2 is YNNKEL in the germline V gene (reference sequence). The CDR3 totals 14 residues. V was shortened by 4 bases and J by 2 bases, with 12 bases between the two germline ends. The DNA for the CDR3 is TGTGCCAGCAGCCTTGGGGGGTTCGCCTACGAGCAGTACTTC. It is translated as CASSLGGFAYEQYF.

The sample holds a few counts of this clone. The chain combines TRBV3-1 (or the pseudogene TRBV3-2) with TRBJ2-2, with TRBD2 matching 13 bases. Germline CDR1 is LGHDT and CDR2 is YNNKEL (reference sequence). V shed 6 bases, J shed 3 bases, and the junction held 4 bases outside the gene matches. CDR3 size: 16 residues. CDR3 loop: CASRKGLAGDTGELFF. In nucleotides, the CDR3 is TGTGCCAGCAGGAAAGGACTAGCGGGGGACACCGGGGAGCTGTTTTTT.

The rearrangement uses TRBV29-1 and TRBJ2-1; 9 bases agree with TRBD2. With 4 bases clipped from V and 0 bases from J, the junction kept 13 bases outside the gene matches. CDR1 is SQVTM and CDR2 is ANQGSEA in the germline V gene. The CDR3 is 18 amino acids. DNA for the CDR3: TGCAGCGTTGTCCCCGCCGCTGCGGGGGGGGGCTCCTACAATGAGCAGTTCTTC. Its translation: CSVVPAAAGGGSYNEQFF.

This clone came up a few times. The CDR3 loop reads CASSFNGMGSPLHF. CDR3 sequence (DNA): TGTGCCAGCAGCTTCAACGGAATGGGTTCACCCCTCCACTTT. This chain uses TRBV7-3 with TRBJ1-6; D is undetermined. Germline V gene sequence: CDR1 SGHTA, CDR2 FQGTGA. The CDR3 contains 14 residues. V lost 3 bases to trimming and J lost 9 bases, with 12 bases between them.